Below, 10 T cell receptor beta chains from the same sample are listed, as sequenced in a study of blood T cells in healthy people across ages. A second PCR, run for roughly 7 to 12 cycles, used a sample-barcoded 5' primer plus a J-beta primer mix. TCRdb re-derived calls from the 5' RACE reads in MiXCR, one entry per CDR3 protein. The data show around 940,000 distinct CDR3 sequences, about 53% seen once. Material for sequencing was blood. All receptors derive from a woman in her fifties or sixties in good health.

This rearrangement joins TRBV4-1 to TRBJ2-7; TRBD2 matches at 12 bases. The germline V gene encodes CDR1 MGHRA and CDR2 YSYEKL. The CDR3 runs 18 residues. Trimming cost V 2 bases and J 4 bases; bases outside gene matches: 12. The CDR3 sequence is CASSQIRGLAGSGYEQYF. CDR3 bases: TGCGCCAGCAGCCAAATAAGAGGACTAGCGGGATCTGGTTACGAGCAGTACTTC.

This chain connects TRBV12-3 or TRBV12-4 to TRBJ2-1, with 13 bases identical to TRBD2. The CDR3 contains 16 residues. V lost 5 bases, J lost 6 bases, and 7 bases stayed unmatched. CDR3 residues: CASSIPRLAGGNEQFF. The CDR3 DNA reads TGTGCCAGCAGTATCCCTCGACTAGCGGGAGGCAATGAGCAGTTCTTC.

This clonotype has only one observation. CDR3 residues: CSAYRRDRANEQFF. In nucleotides, the CDR3 is TGCAGTGCTTACCGCCGGGACAGGGCCAATGAGCAGTTCTTC. The chain is built from TRBV20-1 and TRBJ2-1, with 9 bases aligning to TRBD1. The V gene's germline CDR1 is DFQATT and CDR2 SNEGSKA (reference sequence). The ends lost 5 bases at V and 6 bases at J; junction bases unmatched: 8. The CDR3 sequence is 14 residues long.

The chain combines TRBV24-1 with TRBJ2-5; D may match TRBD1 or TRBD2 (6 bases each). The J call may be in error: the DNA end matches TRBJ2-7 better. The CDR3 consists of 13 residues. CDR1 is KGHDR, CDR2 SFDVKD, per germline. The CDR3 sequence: CAGGRTDTYEQYF. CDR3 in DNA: TGTGCCGGGGGGCGGACTGATACTTACGAGCAGTACTTC.

The CDR3 reads CSVVSGGGTGELFF. For the CDR3, the DNA is TGCAGCGTTGTAAGCGGGGGTGGGACCGGGGAGCTGTTTTTT. The chain uses TRBV29-1 and TRBJ2-2, with 8 bases lining up with TRBD2. V lost 4 bases and J lost 5; bases outside the gene matches: 6. The germline V gene encodes CDR1 SQVTM and CDR2 ANQGSEA. This CDR3 spans 14 amino acids.

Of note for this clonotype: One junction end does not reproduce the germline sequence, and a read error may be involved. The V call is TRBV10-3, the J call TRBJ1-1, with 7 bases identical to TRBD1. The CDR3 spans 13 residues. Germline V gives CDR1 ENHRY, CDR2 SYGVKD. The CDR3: CAIIETGTGLSFF. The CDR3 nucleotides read TGTGCCATCATTGAGACAGGGACCGGCCTTTCTTTCTTT.

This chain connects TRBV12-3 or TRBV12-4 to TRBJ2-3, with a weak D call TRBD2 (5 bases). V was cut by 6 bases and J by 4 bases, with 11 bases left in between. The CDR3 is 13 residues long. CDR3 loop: CASRSARADTQYF. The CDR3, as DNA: TGTGCCAGCAGGAGTGCGAGGGCAGATACGCAGTATTTT.

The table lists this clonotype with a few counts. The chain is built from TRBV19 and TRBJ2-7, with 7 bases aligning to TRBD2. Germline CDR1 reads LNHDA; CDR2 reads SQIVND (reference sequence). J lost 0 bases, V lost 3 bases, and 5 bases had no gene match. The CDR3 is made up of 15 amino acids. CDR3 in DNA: TGTGCCAGTAGTATGGGAGGGCCTAGCTCCTACGAGCAGTACTTC. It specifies CASSMGGPSSYEQYF. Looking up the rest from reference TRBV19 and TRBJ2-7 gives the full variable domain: DGGITQSPKYLFRKEGQNVTLSCEQNLNHDAMYWYRQDPGQGLRLIYYSQIVNDFQKGDIAEGYSVSREKKESFPLTVTSAQKNPTAFYLCASSMGGPSSYEQYFGPGTRLTVT.

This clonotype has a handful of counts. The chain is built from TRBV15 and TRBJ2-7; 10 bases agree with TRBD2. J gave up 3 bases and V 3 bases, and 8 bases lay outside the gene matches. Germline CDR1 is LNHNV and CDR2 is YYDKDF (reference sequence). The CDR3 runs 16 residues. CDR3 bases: TGTGCCACCAGCAGGTTAGCGGGAGGCCTGAGCTACGAGCAGTACTTC. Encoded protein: CATSRLAGGLSYEQYF.

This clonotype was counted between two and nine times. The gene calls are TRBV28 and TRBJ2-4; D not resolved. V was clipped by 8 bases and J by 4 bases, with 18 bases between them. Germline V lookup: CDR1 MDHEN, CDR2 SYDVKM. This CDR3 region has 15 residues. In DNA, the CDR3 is TGTGCCAGCCTATACCGGACGTCTTTTAAAAACATTCAGTACTTC. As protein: CASLYRTSFKNIQYF.